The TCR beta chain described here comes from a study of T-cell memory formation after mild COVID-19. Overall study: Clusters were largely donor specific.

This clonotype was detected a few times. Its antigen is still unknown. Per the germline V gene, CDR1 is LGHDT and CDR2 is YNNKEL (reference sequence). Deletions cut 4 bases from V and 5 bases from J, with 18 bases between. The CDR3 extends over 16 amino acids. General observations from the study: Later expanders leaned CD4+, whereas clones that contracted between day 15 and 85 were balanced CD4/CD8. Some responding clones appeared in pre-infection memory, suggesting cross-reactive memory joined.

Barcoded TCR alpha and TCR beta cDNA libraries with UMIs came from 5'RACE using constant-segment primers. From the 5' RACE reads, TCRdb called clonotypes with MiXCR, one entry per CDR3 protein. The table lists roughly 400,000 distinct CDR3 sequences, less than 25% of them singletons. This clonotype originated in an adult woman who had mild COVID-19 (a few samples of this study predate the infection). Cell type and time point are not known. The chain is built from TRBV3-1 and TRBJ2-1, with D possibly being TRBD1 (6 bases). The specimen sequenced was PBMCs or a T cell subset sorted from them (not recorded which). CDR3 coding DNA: TGTGCCAGCAGCCTCCCGGACAGCGGCAGGGACAATGAGCAGTTCTTC. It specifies CASSLPDSGRDNEQFF.